In this sample, the clone carrying this T cell receptor beta chain turned up once. Losses at the gene ends were 0 bases for V and 2 bases for J; bases not matched to a gene: 8. The CDR3 loop spans 17 amino acids. Germline V gives CDR1 SGHRS, CDR2 YFSETQ. This record comes from a study of cytomegalovirus exposure and HLA in healthy donors. Profiling relied on immunoSEQ multiplex PCR, and the TCRdb table lists in-frame clones only, not all of them. The sample records roughly 300,000 clones, more than 80% being singletons. Sequencing input: PBMCs. This clonotype was sampled from a young woman in good health and CMV-seronegative. J is TRBJ2-5 and V is TRBV5-1; 9 nucleotides match TRBD2. The CDR3 DNA sequence: TGCGCCAGCAGCTTGGGTTTGGCTAGCGGGACTCAAGAGACCCAGTACTTC. Its protein product is CASSLGLASGTQETQYF.